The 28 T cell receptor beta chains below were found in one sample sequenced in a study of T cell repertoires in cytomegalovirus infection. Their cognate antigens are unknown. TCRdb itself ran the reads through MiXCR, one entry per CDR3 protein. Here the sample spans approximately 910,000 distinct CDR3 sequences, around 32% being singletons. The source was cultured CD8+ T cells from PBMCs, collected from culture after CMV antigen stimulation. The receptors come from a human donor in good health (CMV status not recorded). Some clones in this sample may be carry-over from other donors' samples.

The CDR3 protein is CASSPSGLVDSETQYF. CDR3 bases: TGCGCCAGCAGCCCATCCGGACTAGTTGATAGTGAGACCCAGTACTTC. The J gene is TRBJ2-5, the V gene TRBV5-1; 7 bases match TRBD2. J was trimmed by 5 bases and V by 4 bases; bases with no gene match: 14. Germline CDR1 SGHRS, CDR2 YFSETQ. The CDR3 is 16 amino acids.

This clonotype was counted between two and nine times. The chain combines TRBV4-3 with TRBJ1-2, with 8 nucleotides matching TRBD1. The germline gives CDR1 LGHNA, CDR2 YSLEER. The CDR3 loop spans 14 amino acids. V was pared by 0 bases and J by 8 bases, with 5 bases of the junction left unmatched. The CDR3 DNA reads TGCGCCAGCAGCCAAGAGGCAGGGGGCGCGGGCTACACCTTC. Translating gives CASSQEAGGAGYTF.

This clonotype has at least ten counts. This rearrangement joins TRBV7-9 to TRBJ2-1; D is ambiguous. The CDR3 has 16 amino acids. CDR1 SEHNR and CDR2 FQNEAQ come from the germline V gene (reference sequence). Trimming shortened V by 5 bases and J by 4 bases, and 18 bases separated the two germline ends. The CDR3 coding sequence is TGTGCCAGCAGCCCCCGGTCCGGCGGCCGATACAATGAGCAGTTCTTC. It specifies CASSPRSGGRYNEQFF. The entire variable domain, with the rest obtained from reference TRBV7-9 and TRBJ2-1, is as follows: DTGVSQNPRHKITKRGQNVTFRCDPISEHNRLYWYRQTLGQGPEFLTYFQNEAQLEKSRLLSDRFSAERPKGSFSTLEIQRTEQGDSAMYLCASSPRSGGRYNEQFFGPGTRLTVL.

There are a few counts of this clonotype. The CDR3 region is CASSYGGQNTEAFF. The CDR3 nucleotides are TGTGCCAGCAGTTATGGGGGACAGAACACTGAAGCTTTCTTT. This rearrangement joins TRBV27 to TRBJ1-1; TRBD1 might be the D (6 bases). Trimming took 4 bases from V and 1 from J, leaving 10 bases between them. The CDR3 spans 14 residues. Germline-derived CDR1 and CDR2 are MNHEY and SMNVEV (reference sequence).

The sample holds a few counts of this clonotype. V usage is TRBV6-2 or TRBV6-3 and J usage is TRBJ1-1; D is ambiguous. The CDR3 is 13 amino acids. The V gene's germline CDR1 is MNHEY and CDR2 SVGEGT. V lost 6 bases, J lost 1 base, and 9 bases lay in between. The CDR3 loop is CASRRVPNTEAFF. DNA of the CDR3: TGTGCCAGCAGGAGGGTTCCGAACACTGAAGCTTTCTTT.

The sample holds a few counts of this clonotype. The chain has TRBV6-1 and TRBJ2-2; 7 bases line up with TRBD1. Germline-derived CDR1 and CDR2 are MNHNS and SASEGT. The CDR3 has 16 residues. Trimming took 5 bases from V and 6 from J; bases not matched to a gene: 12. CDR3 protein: CASSSGQWMSPGELFF. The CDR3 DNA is TGTGCCAGCAGTTCGGGACAGTGGATGTCTCCCGGGGAGCTGTTTTTT.

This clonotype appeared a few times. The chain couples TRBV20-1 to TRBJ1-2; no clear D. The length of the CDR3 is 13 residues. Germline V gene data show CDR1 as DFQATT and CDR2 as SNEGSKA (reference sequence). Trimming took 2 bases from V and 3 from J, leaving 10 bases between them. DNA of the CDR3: TGCAGTGCTAGAACAGCAACCTACTATGGCTACACCTTC. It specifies CSARTATYYGYTF.

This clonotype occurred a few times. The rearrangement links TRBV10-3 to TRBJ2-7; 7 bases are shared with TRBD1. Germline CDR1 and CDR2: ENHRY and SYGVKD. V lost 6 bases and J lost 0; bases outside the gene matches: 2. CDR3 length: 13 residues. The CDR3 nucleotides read TGTGCCATCAGACAGGGGAGCTCCTACGAGCAGTACGTC. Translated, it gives CAIRQGSSYEQYV.

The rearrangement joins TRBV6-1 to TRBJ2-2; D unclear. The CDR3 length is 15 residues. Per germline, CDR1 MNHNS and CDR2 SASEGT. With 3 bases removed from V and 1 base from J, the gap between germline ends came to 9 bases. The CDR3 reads CASSEGKGNTGELFF. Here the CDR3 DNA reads TGTGCCAGCAGTGAGGGGAAGGGGAACACCGGGGAGCTGTTTTTT.

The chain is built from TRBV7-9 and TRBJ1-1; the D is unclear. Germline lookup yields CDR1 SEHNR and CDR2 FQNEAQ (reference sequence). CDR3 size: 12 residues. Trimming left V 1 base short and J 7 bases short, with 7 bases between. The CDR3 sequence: CASSLVRFEAFF. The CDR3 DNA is TGTGCCAGCAGCTTAGTACGGTTTGAAGCTTTCTTT.

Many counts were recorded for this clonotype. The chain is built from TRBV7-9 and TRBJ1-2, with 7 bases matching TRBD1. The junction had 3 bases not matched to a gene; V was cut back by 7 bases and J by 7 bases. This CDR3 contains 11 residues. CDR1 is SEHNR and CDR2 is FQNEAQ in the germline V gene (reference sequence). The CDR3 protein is CASTDRAGYTF. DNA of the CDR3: TGTGCCAGCACAGACAGGGCTGGCTACACCTTC.

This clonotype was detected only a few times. CDR3 DNA sequence: TGTGCCAGCAGCTCCGGCCAGGGGCAACAGCCCCAGCATTTT. Protein product: CASSSGQGQQPQHF. V and J are TRBV7-6 and TRBJ1-5; D is possibly TRBD1 (6 bases). Germline lookup yields CDR1 SGHVS and CDR2 FNYEAQ. Trimming cost V 4 bases and J 7 bases, with 14 bases left between them. The CDR3 consists of 14 residues.

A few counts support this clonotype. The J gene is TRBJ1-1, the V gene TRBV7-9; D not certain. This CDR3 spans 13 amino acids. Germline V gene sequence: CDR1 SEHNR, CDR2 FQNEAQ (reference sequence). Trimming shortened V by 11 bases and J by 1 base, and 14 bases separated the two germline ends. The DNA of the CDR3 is TGTGCCCTCGGGAGGTCAAGGAACACTGAAGCTTTCTTT. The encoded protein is CALGRSRNTEAFF.

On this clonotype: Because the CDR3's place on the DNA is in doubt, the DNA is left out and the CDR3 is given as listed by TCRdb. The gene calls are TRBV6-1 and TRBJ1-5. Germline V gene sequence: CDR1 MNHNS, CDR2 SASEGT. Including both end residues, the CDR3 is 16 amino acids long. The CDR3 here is CASSSSDEIGNQPQHF.

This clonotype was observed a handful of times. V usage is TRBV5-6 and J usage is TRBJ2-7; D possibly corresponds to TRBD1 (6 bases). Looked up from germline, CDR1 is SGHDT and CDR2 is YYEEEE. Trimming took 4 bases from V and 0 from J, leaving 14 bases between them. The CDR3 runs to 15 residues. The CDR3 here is CASSLQGPSSYEQYF. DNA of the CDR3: TGTGCCAGCAGCCTACAGGGCCCAAGCTCCTACGAGCAGTACTTC. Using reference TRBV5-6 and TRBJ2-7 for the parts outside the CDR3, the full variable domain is DAGVTQSPTHLIKTRGQQVTLRCSPKSGHDTVSWYQQALGQGPQFIFQYYEEEERQRGNFPDRFSGHQFPNYSSELNVNALLLGDSALYLCASSLQGPSSYEQYFGPGTRLTVT.

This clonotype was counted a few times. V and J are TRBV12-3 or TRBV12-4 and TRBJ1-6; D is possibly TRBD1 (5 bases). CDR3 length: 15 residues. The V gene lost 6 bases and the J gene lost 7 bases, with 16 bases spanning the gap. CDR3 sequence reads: CASSSGGALNSPLHF. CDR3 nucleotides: TGTGCCAGCAGCTCCGGAGGGGCCCTGAATTCACCCCTCCACTTT.

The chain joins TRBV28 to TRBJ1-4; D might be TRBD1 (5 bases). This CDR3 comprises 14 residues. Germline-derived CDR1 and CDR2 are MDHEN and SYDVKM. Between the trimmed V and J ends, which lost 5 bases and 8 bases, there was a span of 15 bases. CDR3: CASSVSGIGEKLFF. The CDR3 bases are TGTGCCAGCAGTGTATCAGGGATCGGCGAAAAACTGTTTTTT. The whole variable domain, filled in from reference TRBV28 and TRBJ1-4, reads DVKVTQSSRYLVKRTGEKVFLECVQDMDHENMFWYRQDPGLGLRLIYFSYDVKMKEKGDIPEGYSVSREKKERFSLILESASTNQTSMYLCASSVSGIGEKLFFGSGTQLSVL.

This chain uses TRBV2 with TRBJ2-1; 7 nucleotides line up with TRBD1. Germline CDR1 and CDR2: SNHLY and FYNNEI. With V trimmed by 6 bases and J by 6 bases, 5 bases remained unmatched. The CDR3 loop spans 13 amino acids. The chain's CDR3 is CASRDRVVNEQFF. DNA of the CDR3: TGTGCCAGCAGAGACAGGGTTGTCAATGAGCAGTTCTTC.

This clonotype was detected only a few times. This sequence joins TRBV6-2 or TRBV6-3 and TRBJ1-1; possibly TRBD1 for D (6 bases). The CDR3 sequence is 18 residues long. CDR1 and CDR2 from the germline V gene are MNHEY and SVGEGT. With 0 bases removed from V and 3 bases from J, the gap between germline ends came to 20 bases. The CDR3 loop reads CASSYSTGGRGGDTEAFF. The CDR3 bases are TGTGCCAGCAGTTACTCGACCGGGGGCAGAGGAGGGGACACTGAAGCTTTCTTT.

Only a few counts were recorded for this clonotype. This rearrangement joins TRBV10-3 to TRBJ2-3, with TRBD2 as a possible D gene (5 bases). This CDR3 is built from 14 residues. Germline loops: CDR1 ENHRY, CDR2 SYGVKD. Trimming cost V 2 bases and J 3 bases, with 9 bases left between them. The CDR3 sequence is CAISEAGPTDTQYF. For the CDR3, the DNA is TGTGCCATCAGTGAGGCGGGTCCTACAGATACGCAGTATTTT.

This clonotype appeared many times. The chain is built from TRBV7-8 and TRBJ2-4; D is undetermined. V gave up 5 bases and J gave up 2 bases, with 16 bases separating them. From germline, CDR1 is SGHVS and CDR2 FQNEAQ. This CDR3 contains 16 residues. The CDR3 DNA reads TGTGCCAGCAGCCGCCTTCGGGTGAAAACCAAAAACATTCAGTACTTC. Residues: CASSRLRVKTKNIQYF.

The CDR3 reads CASSPGQGAECEQYF. For the CDR3, the DNA is TGTGCCAGTAGTCCGGGACAGGGGGCAGAGTGCGAGCAGTACTTC. The chain joins TRBV19 to TRBJ2-7, with 12 bases matching TRBD1. This CDR3 spans 15 amino acids. J was trimmed by 6 bases and V by 5 bases; bases with no gene match: 8. Germline values: CDR1 LNHDA, CDR2 SQIVND (reference sequence).

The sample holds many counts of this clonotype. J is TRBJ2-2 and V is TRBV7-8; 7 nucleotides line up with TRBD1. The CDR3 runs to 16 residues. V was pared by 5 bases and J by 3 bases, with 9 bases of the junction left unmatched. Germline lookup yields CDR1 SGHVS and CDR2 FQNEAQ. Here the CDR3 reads CASSPSVQGYTGELFF. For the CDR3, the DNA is TGTGCCAGCAGCCCAAGCGTACAGGGGTACACCGGGGAGCTGTTTTTT.

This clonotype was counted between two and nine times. CDR3 sequence (DNA): TGCAGTGCTAGAGATCAGAGGGGGCCTGGAAACACCATATATTTT. Translated, it gives CSARDQRGPGNTIYF. V gene TRBV20-1 combines with J gene TRBJ1-3; 7 bases are shared with TRBD1. CDR1 DFQATT and CDR2 SNEGSKA come from the germline V gene (reference sequence). V was clipped by 0 bases and J by 2 bases; unmatched bases: 4. The CDR3 is made up of 15 amino acids.

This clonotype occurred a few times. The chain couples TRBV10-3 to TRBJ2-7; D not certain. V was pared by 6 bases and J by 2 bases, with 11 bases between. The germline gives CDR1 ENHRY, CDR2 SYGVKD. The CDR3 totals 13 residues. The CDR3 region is CAIRVGLAYEQYF. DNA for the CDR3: TGTGCCATCAGGGTGGGGTTGGCCTACGAGCAGTACTTC.

The CDR3: CASSYRAGEQYF. For the CDR3, the DNA is TGTGCCAGCAGTTATAGGGCAGGCGAGCAGTACTTC. The chain uses TRBV12-3 or TRBV12-4 and TRBJ2-7; D is undetermined. V dropped 4 bases and J dropped 6 bases, with 10 bases sitting between them. The CDR3 has 12 residues.

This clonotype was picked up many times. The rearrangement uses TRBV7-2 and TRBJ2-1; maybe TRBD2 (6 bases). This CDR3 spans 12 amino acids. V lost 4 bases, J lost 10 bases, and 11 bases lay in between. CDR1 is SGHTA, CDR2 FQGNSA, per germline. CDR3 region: CASSSFGGEQFF. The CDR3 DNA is TGTGCCAGCAGCTCCTTTGGAGGGGAGCAGTTCTTC.

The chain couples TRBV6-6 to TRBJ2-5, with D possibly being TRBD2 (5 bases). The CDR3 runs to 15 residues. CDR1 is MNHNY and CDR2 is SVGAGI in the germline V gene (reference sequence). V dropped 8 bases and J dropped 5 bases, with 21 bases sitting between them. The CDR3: CASFGRGSLRETQYF. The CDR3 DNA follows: TGTGCCAGCTTCGGGCGCGGGTCTCTCCGGGAGACCCAGTACTTC.